This T cell receptor beta chain was profiled in a study of technical replicates of blood from a handful of donors. Sequencing used immunoSEQ multiplex PCR; TCRdb keeps in-frame clones, though not all of them. Here the sample spans roughly 52,000 clones, 90% to 95% being singletons. CDR1 is MGHDK, CDR2 SYGVNS, per germline. With V trimmed by 4 bases and J by 4 bases, 9 bases remained unmatched. The CDR3 has 16 amino acids. The sequencing sample was made of PBMCs. The chain combines TRBV25-1 with TRBJ1-3, with 8 positions matching TRBD1. The source is a human donor in good health. Some clones in this sample may be carry-over from other donors' samples. CDR3 coding DNA: TGTGCCAGCAGTGGACGTCAGGGGGCGGGCGGAAACACCATATATTTT. Translation gives CASSGRQGAGGNTIYF.